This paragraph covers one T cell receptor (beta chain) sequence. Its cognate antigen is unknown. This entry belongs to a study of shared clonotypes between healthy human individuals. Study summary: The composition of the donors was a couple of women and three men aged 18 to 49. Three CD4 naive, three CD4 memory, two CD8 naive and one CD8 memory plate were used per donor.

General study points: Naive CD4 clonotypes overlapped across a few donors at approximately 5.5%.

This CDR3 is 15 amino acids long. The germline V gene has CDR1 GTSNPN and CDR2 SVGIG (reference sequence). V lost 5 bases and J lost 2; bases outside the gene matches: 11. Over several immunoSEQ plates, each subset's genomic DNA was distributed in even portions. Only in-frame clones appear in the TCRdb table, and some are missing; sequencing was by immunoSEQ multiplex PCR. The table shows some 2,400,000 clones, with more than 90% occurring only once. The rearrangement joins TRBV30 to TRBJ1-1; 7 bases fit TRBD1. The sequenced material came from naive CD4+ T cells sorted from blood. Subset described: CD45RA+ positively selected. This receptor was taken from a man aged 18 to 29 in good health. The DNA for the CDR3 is TGTGCCTGGGGGTTTCGGGACAGATTAAACACTGAAGCTTTCTTT. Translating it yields CAWGFRDRLNTEAFF.